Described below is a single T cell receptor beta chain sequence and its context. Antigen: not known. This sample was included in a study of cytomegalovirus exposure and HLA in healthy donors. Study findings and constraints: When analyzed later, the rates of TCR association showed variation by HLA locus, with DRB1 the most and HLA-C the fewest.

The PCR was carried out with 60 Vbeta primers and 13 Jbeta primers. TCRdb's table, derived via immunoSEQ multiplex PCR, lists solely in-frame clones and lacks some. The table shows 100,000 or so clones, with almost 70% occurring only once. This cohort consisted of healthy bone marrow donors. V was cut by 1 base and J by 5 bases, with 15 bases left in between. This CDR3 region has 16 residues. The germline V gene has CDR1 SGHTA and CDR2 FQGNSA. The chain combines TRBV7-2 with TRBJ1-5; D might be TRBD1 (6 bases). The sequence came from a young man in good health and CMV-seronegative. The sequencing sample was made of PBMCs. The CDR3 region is CASSLGRTAADQPQHF. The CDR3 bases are TGTGCCAGCAGCTTAGGTAGGACAGCCGCCGATCAGCCCCAGCATTTT.